The rows below give T cell receptor beta chains drawn from one sample of a study of blood T cell repertoires in COVID-19. The assay was immunoSEQ multiplex PCR, and TCRdb's table has in-frame clones only and misses some. In the table there are some 200,000 clones, over 75% of which are singletons. The sample consisted of PBMCs or T cells enriched from blood (not recorded which). These receptor sequences come from a man aged 30 to 39 in a cohort exposed to, infected with or recovered from COVID-19 (not recorded which). Each CDR3 is given with its conserved first and last residue. Fields, in order: V gene, clone size, D gene, J gene, CDR3 DNA, CDR3 protein. The D gene is left open where the match is weak. Clone size is not always given. Where it is, it says once, few, many or a class for expanded clones.

TRBV6-4	-	-	TRBJ1-4	TGTGCCAGCAGAGTCCCTCTCGGGAGTTTTAATGAAAAACTGTTTTTT	CASRVPLGSFNEKLFF
TRBV19	-	-	TRBJ2-7	TGTGCCAGTAGTAGAACAGGAGTTTCCTACGAGCAGTACTTC	CASSRTGVSYEQYF
TRBV6-5	-	-	TRBJ2-5	TGTGCCAGCAGCCGGACTGCGGCACGAGAGACCCAGTACTTC	CASSRTAARETQYF
TRBV5-1	few	TRBD1	TRBJ2-2	TGCGCCAGCAGCGGGGGACAGGCGAACACCGGGGAGCTGTTTTTT	CASSGGQANTGELFF
TRBV3-1/TRBV3-2	-	-	TRBJ2-4	TGTGCCAGCAGCCAAGGCCGGGGGGCTGGGAACATTCAGTACTTC	CASSQGRGAGNIQYF
TRBV19	-	-	TRBJ2-7	TGTGCCAGTAGTGCGGCTGACAGGTACCACGAGCAGTACTTC	CASSAADRYHEQYF
TRBV5-1	-	-	TRBJ2-2	TGCGCCAGCAGCTTGAGTCCAGGGGACCACACCGGGGAGCTGTTTTTT	CASSLSPGDHTGELFF
TRBV20-1	once	TRBD2	TRBJ2-2	TGCAGTGCTAGTACTTCGGGACTAGCGGGAGCCCACGGGGAGCTGTTTTTT	CSASTSGLAGAHGELFF
TRBV3-1/TRBV3-2	-	TRBD1	TRBJ2-1	TGTGCCAGCAGCCAGGCCGACAGGGTGCCTACGCCCGATGAGCAGTTCTTC	CASSQADRVPTPDEQFF
TRBV7-2	-	-	TRBJ1-4	TGTGCCAGCAGCGAATTTAGGGGGAGGGGCGAAAAACTGTTTTTT	CASSEFRGRGEKLFF
TRBV27	-	TRBD1	TRBJ1-2	TGTGCCAGCAGTCCACGACAGGGGGCCCTATATGGCTACACCTTC	CASSPRQGALYGYTF
TRBV3-1/TRBV3-2	-	TRBD2	TRBJ2-7	TGTGCCAGCAGCCAAGGGACTAGCGGGAGGGCGTCCTACGAGCAGTACTTC	CASSQGTSGRASYEQYF